This T cell receptor beta chain was captured in a study of control samples from healthy donors and cancer patients (dated by TCRdb to 2019 to 2021). Libraries were built with the immunoSEQ multiplex PCR assay. Entries here come from immuneACCESS through TCRdb and include only in-frame sequences with V and J called. Some clones fail to appear in such tables; in the studies checked, an unresolved V gene covers under half of the shortfall, and the cause of the remainder is unknown. For this sample there are some 110,000 clones; over 90% appear just once. The leading ten clones occupy about 2.8% of the sample. The CDR3 contains 16 residues, cysteine and phenylalanine counted. Just the 48-base CDR3 DNA is kept, in frame starting at base 1. CDR1 and CDR2, per the germline V gene, are MDHEN and SYDVKM. V and J are trimmed by 0 bases and 2 bases, and the gene matches miss 0 bases of the junction. This clone is a singleton in its sample. The target of this receptor is not known. Base quality data are lacking; no much larger clone is found one base away.

The source is a man aged 30 to 45 in good health. The sample consisted of blood. The chain links TRBV28 with TRBJ2-2; 10 central nucleotides agree with TRBD1. The CDR3 has the sequence CASSLWTGGNTGELFF. At the DNA level, the sequence is TGTGCCAGCAGTTTATGGACAGGGGGCAACACCGGGGAGCTGTTTTTT.